This TCR beta chain was identified in a study of cytomegalovirus exposure and HLA in healthy donors. Overall study results and limits: Specificity for CMV antigens was confirmed in vitro for a few of the CMV-associated chains.

The length of the CDR3 is 15 residues. V dropped 8 bases and J dropped 5 bases, with 21 bases sitting between them. The V gene's germline CDR1 is MNHEY and CDR2 SMNVEV (reference sequence). As regards this clone: Its antigen is still unknown.

Sequencing was performed with immunoSEQ multiplex PCR; in TCRdb, only in-frame clones are kept and a portion is missing. The data contain about 220,000 clones, about 90% of them singletons. Separate from the approximately 650-subject first cohort, the approximately 120-subject validation cohort was the one that the donors belonged to. This receptor was identified in a young woman in good health and CMV-seronegative. The chain links TRBV27 to TRBJ1-1, with TRBD1 as a possible D gene (5 bases). Sequencing was performed on PBMCs. The CDR3 DNA reads as TGTGCCAGCGGGAAACCAGGGTGGGGTAAGACTGAAGCTTTCTTT. It codes for CASGKPGWGKTEAFF.